This T cell receptor beta chain was observed in a study of Graves' ophthalmopathy and Graves' hyperthyroidism (dated 2018 in TCRdb). Regarding the study in general: Peripheral blood was collected before any treatment was given, at the time of initial diagnosis. To explore V-J signatures that distinguish ophthalmopathy from hyperthyroidism, a discovery set of 90 to 100 patients was enrolled, made up of 43 with ophthalmopathy and around 57 with stable hyperthyroidism. The independent validation cohort included 18 to 20 hyperthyroidism patients plus 17 patients who later progressed from hyperthyroidism to ophthalmopathy. In total, approximately 130 blood samples were TCR-sequenced: fewer than 50 ophthalmopathy, some 75 hyperthyroidism and roughly 17 hyperthyroidism-to-ophthalmopathy patients. TCR beta repertoire signatures were used to distinguish Graves' ophthalmopathy from Graves' hyperthyroidism and to predict progression to ophthalmopathy. In over 5 hyperthyroidism patients, the T-cell repertoire of thyroid tissue was compared with the T-cell repertoire of blood. Once sampling was done, hyperthyroidism patients were given methimazole at a starting dose of 30 mg daily, while ophthalmopathy patients were given high-dose intravenous methylprednisolone.

For repertoire sequencing, TCR beta CDR3 regions were amplified from RNA transcripts. The first round was an RT-PCR using HTBI primers with the Qiagen OneStep RT-PCR kit, and this first round was followed by a second-round multiplex PCR, then size selection and purification. Libraries were sequenced on an Illumina HiSeq2000 using paired-end 100 bp reads. In the source study's methods: Reads were processed with SOAPnuke, discarding reads with adapters, uncalled bases, mean Phred below 15, or no exact constant-primer or identifier match. High-quality paired reads were merged with COPE v1.2.5. Unique nucleotide sequences were defined as clonotypes and aligned to IMGT TRB V, D and J references using MiTCR v1.1. The analysis was limited to V-J combinations with a frequency above 0.0001, which together covered just over 98% of the repertoires. A TCR clonal expansion and chaos score per V-J combination was defined as the ratio of F50 clonal expansion to chaos observed in the TCRdist matrix. Welch's t-statistics and random forest were used to reduce features to about a dozen V-J combinations, which were fed into a naive Bayes classifier. Thyroid-blood repertoire similarity was quantified with the Morisita-Horn index. Starting from the raw public reads, TCRdb applied fastp trimming at Q25, assembled clones with MiXCR and retained in-frame beta chains. Duplicate CDR3 protein sequences are folded into a single record with the most common DNA and genes. These V and J calls derive from TCRdb rather than the authors' analysis. The sample table contains 600,000 to 950,000 distinct CDR3 sequences; only one count was recorded for about 44% of them. The biggest ten clones account for about 40% of the sample.

Summary of the overall study and its limitations: Sample size was not predetermined statistically, and investigators were not blinded to group allocation. In validation, the model predicted ophthalmopathy progression with roughly 68% sensitivity and roughly 78% specificity; approximately 12 predicted patients were CT-confirmed with GO in a median of approximately 6.5 months. Most of the expanded thyroid clonotypes with a frequency above 0.001 were also detected in blood, and it was suggested that the thyroid immune response may be reflected by blood repertoires. In cross-validation, the 13-signature model distinguished ophthalmopathy from stable hyperthyroidism with more than 85% sensitivity and about 81% specificity, while in the test set the corresponding values were around 79% and 71%.

Regarding this clonotype: Its target antigen remains unknown. No base quality information exists; no much larger clone differs at one position.

Patients with ophthalmopathy had moderately to severely active disease, with a Clinical Activity Score of 3 or more, a NOSPECS grade of 4 or more, and a disease duration of less than 3 months. Patients with other autoimmune diseases, uncontrolled infections, pregnancy or lactation were excluded. Diagnosis was based on clinical symptoms, serum thyroxine, TRAb, thyroid ultrasound and orbital computed tomography. PBMCs were isolated from more than 9 ml of fresh peripheral blood by Ficoll-Paque density gradient centrifugation. Trizol reagent was used to extract the total RNA, and its quality was then checked on an Agilent 2100 Bioanalyzer. CDR1 and CDR2, looked up from the germline V gene, are SGHVS and FNYEAQ. V and J are truncated by 5 bases and 1 base respectively, leaving an intervening sequence of 11 bases. The CDR3, cysteine through phenylalanine, is 14 amino acids long. The CDR3 DNA has 42 bases and is translated from base 1.

The sequencing sample was made of peripheral blood. Here the chain combines TRBV7-6 and TRBJ2-5, with TRBD2 perhaps the D gene, on 6 matching bases. This clonotype originated in an adult man with Graves' ophthalmopathy. The CDR3 sequence is CASSRGTVQETQYF. The base sequence is TGTGCCAGCAGCCGCGGGACGGTCCAAGAGACCCAGTACTTC.